This T cell receptor beta chain appears in the sequencing data of a study of cytomegalovirus exposure and HLA in healthy donors. The CDR3 covers 14 residues. Germline V gene lookup returns CDR1 KGHSH and CDR2 LQKENI. Trimming removed 0 bases from V and 2 bases from J, with 7 bases in between. Primers for the PCR totalled 60 Vbeta and 13 Jbeta. Sequencing was performed with immunoSEQ multiplex PCR; in TCRdb, only in-frame clones are kept and a portion is missing. This table holds 150,000 to 200,000 clones, around 84% found once. Each donor was healthy, and each was a bone marrow donor. The receptor was derived from a boy younger than 10 in good health and CMV-seronegative. Sequenced material: PBMCs. V usage is TRBV18 and J usage is TRBJ1-2, with D possibly TRBD1 on 5 matching bases. Here the CDR3 reads CASSPPTENYGYTF. CDR3 in DNA: TGTGCCAGCTCACCACCGACAGAAAACTATGGCTACACCTTC.